The rows below give T cell receptor beta chains drawn from one sample of a study of shared clonotypes between healthy human individuals. Using immunoSEQ multiplex PCR, the repertoire was profiled, and TCRdb retains in-frame clones only, with some absent. The sample has 2.3 million or so clones; more than 80% are singletons. The sequenced sample was naive CD4+ T cells from PBMCs. The receptors originated from a man aged 18 to 30 in good health. Some clones in this sample may be carry-over from other donors' samples. The CDR3 runs from the conserved cysteine through the conserved F or W. Clone size is not always given. Where it is, it says once, few, many or a class for expanded clones.

TRBJ2-1	.	TRBV30	CAWSGTFSYNEQFF
TRBJ2-1	.	TRBV11-1	CASAEGRSGNNEQFF
TRBJ2-1	.	TRBV19	CASSIHLPGQAGKLAGEQFF
TRBJ1-1	.	TRBV7-3	CASSSDRGGEAFF
TRBJ2-5	.	TRBV7-9	CASSLRGGVQETQYF
TRBJ2-1	.	TRBV11-3	CASSGWPYNEQFF
TRBJ1-4	.	TRBV28	CASSLLLVVAGPNEKLFF
TRBJ1-1	.	TRBV9	CASSSDGPTDTEAFF
TRBJ1-1	.	TRBV5-1	CASSFGIYMNTEAFF
TRBJ2-3	.	TRBV19	CASTPRAQITDTQYF
TRBJ1-2	once	TRBV6-4	CASRGQGYGYTF
TRBJ2-7	.	TRBV5-1	CASRAQLQGAHEQYF
TRBJ1-1	.	TRBV18	CATLSAPGTEAFF
TRBJ2-1	.	TRBV4-2	CASSQGSRGLPNEQFF
TRBJ1-5	.	TRBV28	CASSLNREQPQHF
TRBJ2-7	.	TRBV5-1	CASSLDRGRYEQYF
TRBJ2-1	.	TRBV5-1	CASSLAGTHNEQFF
TRBJ2-5	.	TRBV10-2	CASSDVGSETQYF
TRBJ1-5	.	TRBV6-6	CASKGGWQPQHF
TRBJ2-7	once	TRBV6-1	CASKRGTATYEQYF
TRBJ2-7	.	TRBV5-4	CASSLLSGTALGEQYF
TRBJ2-3	.	TRBV5-1	CASSLVGQGSPPYSDTQYF
TRBJ2-2	.	TRBV7-2	CASRFNRGSTGELFF
TRBJ2-7	.	TRBV28	CASSSRKLARVWQYF
TRBJ1-5	.	TRBV10-3	CAISESNNQPQHF
TRBJ2-1	.	TRBV6-5	CASSLAGSYNEQFF
TRBJ2-7	once	TRBV5-4	CASSWGGTSGPGWQYF
TRBJ1-4	.	TRBV5-1	CASSLGTNEKLFF
TRBJ1-1	few	TRBV2	CASSYTEAFF
TRBJ2-1	.	TRBV6-5	CASTPRDRSYNEQFF
TRBJ2-3	.	TRBV7-3	CASSRGDTDTQYF
TRBJ2-5	.	TRBV6-5	CASSSTLETQYF
TRBJ2-3	.	TRBV28	CASRLGTQYF
TRBJ1-5	.	TRBV7-8	CASSLGSGSNQPQHF
TRBJ1-1	.	TRBV6-1	CASSVAGSTEAFF
TRBJ1-5	.	TRBV28	CASRAGVSQPQHF
TRBJ2-7	once	TRBV10-3	CAISENGYEQYF
TRBJ2-5	.	TRBV6-4	CASGRGRTGQETQYF
TRBJ2-5	.	TRBV4-3	CASSPTQTGRETQYF
TRBJ1-4	.	TRBV5-6	CASSLRVRTEKLFF
TRBJ2-2	.	TRBV4-1	CASSATGELFF
TRBJ2-3	.	TRBV7-2	CASSPRAGLSQDTQYF
TRBJ2-7	.	TRBV6-1	CASKNPGLVYEQYF
TRBJ2-7	.	TRBV19	CASSTLTGGAYEQYF